The 14 T cell receptor beta chains below come from one sample, sequenced in a study of blood T cell repertoires in COVID-19. Data came from immunoSEQ multiplex PCR; TCRdb stores just in-frame clones and leaves some out. The sample holds about 40,000 clones, 87% seen once. Sequenced: peripheral blood. These receptors originate from a woman of 80 years or more with active COVID-19.

This clone was detected only once. This chain links TRBV25-1 with TRBJ1-2; D possibly corresponds to TRBD1 (5 bases). Per germline, CDR1 MGHDK and CDR2 SYGVNS. The CDR3 has 12 residues. V was shortened by 6 bases and J by 6 bases, with 11 bases between the two germline ends. The CDR3 bases are TGTGCCAGCAGGGGGGGTATCGATGGCTACACCTTC. As protein: CASRGGIDGYTF.

The V and J genes are TRBV18 and TRBJ2-1; D not certain. Germline V gives CDR1 KGHSH, CDR2 LQKENI. This CDR3 has 17 residues. The germline V and J ends were trimmed by 4 bases and 0 bases, with 16 bases remaining between them. The CDR3 nucleotides are TGTGCCAGCTCACTTACGATGGGCTCCGGCTCCTACAATGAGCAGTTCTTC. It yields the protein CASSLTMGSGSYNEQFF.

The CDR3 sequence: CASSPPESSYEQYF. As DNA, the CDR3 is TGTGCCAGCTCACCACCGGAGAGCTCCTACGAGCAGTACTTC. V usage is TRBV18 and J usage is TRBJ2-7, with no clear D. CDR1 and CDR2 (germline): KGHSH, LQKENI. Trimming pared 0 bases from V and 0 bases from J, leaving 6 bases between. CDR3 length: 14 residues.

V is TRBV5-1 and J is TRBJ2-3; 7 bases agree with TRBD2. Germline values: CDR1 SGHRS, CDR2 YFSETQ. Unmatched junction bases numbered 13, after V lost 4 bases and J lost 5 bases. The CDR3 is 16 residues long. Here the CDR3 DNA reads TGCGCCAGCAGCCCCAGCGGGGTCTCCCGGCAAGATACGCAGTATTTT. It yields the protein CASSPSGVSRQDTQYF.

V usage is TRBV5-4 and J usage is TRBJ2-5; TRBD1 matches 9 bases. With 4 bases clipped from V and 3 bases from J, the junction kept 7 bases outside the gene matches. Germline V gives CDR1 SGHNT, CDR2 YYREEE (reference sequence). The CDR3 loop spans 15 amino acids. The CDR3 region has the DNA TGTGCCAGCAGCGTGGACAGGGGTCGGGAAGAGACCCAGTACTTC. Its protein is CASSVDRGREETQYF.

The CDR3 DNA reads TGCGCCAGCAGCCAGGCGGACAGTTCTAACTATGGCTACACCTTC. Its translation is CASSQADSSNYGYTF. This chain links TRBV4-3 with TRBJ1-2; possibly TRBD1 for D (6 bases). The V gene lost 3 bases and the J gene lost 0 bases, with 11 bases spanning the gap. The germline V gene encodes CDR1 LGHNA and CDR2 YSLEER. The CDR3 covers 15 residues.

The V gene is TRBV10-3, the J gene TRBJ1-1; perhaps TRBD1 as D (5 bases). This CDR3 is 14 amino acids long. Germline loops: CDR1 ENHRY, CDR2 SYGVKD. With 3 bases removed from V and 3 bases from J, the gap between germline ends came to 11 bases. CDR3: CAISDDDSYTEAFF. As DNA, the CDR3 is TGTGCCATCAGTGACGATGACAGCTACACTGAAGCTTTCTTT.

This clone was counted a few times. The chain employs TRBV5-1 and TRBJ2-5; TRBD2 matches 16 bases. The CDR3 contains 18 residues. Trimming removed 3 bases from V and 1 base from J; junction bases left unmatched: 6. Germline V gene data show CDR1 as SGHRS and CDR2 as YFSETQ. DNA for the CDR3: TGCGCCAGCAGCTGGGGACTAGCGGGGGGGCTGGGCCAAGAGACCCAGTACTTC. This encodes CASSWGLAGGLGQETQYF.

J is TRBJ1-1 and V is TRBV4-1; 11 bases line up with TRBD1. The ends lost 4 bases at V and 6 bases at J; junction bases unmatched: 10. Germline CDR1 is MGHRA and CDR2 is YSYEKL. There are 16 residues in the CDR3. The CDR3 loop is CASSPAGGQGAAEAFF. The CDR3 DNA sequence: TGCGCCAGCAGCCCCGCAGGCGGACAGGGGGCGGCTGAAGCTTTCTTT.

The CDR3 sequence: CASSERYPEQYF. CDR3 sequence (DNA): TGTGCCAGCAGTGAACGTTATCCCGAGCAGTACTTC. The chain recombines TRBV6-1 with TRBJ2-7; D is unclear. The V gene lost 2 bases and the J gene lost 6 bases, with 8 bases spanning the gap. The CDR3 has 12 residues. The germline gives CDR1 MNHNS, CDR2 SASEGT.

This chain connects TRBV6-2 or TRBV6-3 to TRBJ1-3; perhaps TRBD1 as D (6 bases). CDR3 size: 13 residues. From germline, CDR1 is MNHEY and CDR2 SVGEGT. V lost 4 bases and J 8 bases, leaving 12 bases between the germline ends. The CDR3 DNA reads TGTGCCAGCAGTTCACCGGACAGAGACACCATATATTTT. Protein product: CASSSPDRDTIYF.

The V call is TRBV6-5, the J call TRBJ1-4; D remains unclear. The germline CDR1 and CDR2 sequences are MNHEY and SVGAGI. The CDR3 is 15 residues long. The V end lost 2 bases, the J end lost 2 bases, and 9 bases lay between the germline ends. The CDR3 region has the DNA TGTGCCAGCAGTTACCTAGGAAACACTAATGAAAAACTGTTTTTT. Its protein is CASSYLGNTNEKLFF.

This chain joins TRBV11-2 and TRBJ1-3; TRBD1 matches at 8 bases. The CDR3 runs to 15 residues. V lost 7 bases to trimming and J lost 0 bases; unmatched junction nucleotides: 5. Germline loops: CDR1 SGHAT, CDR2 FQNNGV. CDR3 in DNA: TGTGCCAGCACCCGGGACAGGATCTCTGGAAACACCATATATTTT. Translation gives CASTRDRISGNTIYF.

This chain uses TRBV27 with TRBJ2-2, with D possibly being TRBD2 (5 bases). Germline V gene sequence: CDR1 MNHEY, CDR2 SMNVEV (reference sequence). This CDR3 comprises 15 residues. Deletions cut 2 bases from V and 3 bases from J, with 10 bases between. DNA of the CDR3: TGTGCCAGCAGTTTAGAGGGTTGGGACACCGGGGAGCTGTTTTTT. This codes for CASSLEGWDTGELFF.